This TCR beta chain emerged from a study of blood T cell repertoires in COVID-19. Study details: T cells, B-cell-depleted T cells, or PBMCs supplied cDNA or gDNA.

Profiling relied on immunoSEQ multiplex PCR, and the TCRdb table lists in-frame clones only, not all of them. The data show some 200,000 clones, about nine tenths seen once. The junction had 8 bases not matched to a gene; V was cut back by 0 bases and J by 4 bases. The CDR3 sequence is 16 residues long. Germline V gene sequence: CDR1 LGHNA, CDR2 YSLEER. Living in 24 US areas, the participants were between roughly 18 and 90 years of age. Clinical histories supplied by participants themselves formed the basis of cohort assignment. This receptor was obtained from a woman under 40 who had recovered from COVID-19. The sequenced sample was PBMCs or T cells enriched from blood (not recorded which). The J gene is TRBJ1-2, the V gene TRBV4-3; 7 bases map to TRBD1. DNA of the CDR3: TGCGCCAGCAGCCAAGATAGGGTTGGGGACAGCTATGGCTACACCTTC. Residues: CASSQDRVGDSYGYTF.